This T cell receptor (beta chain) was recovered during a study of identical twins (dated by TCRdb to 2016 to 2017). Context from the whole study: To test whether fetal clonotypes persist, this study deep-sequenced TCR alpha and beta repertoires from monozygotic twins, from unrelated adults of various ages, and from cord blood. To rule out contamination, replicate twin experiments were performed at different times with different library preparation protocols.

The CDR3 sequence holds 15 residues, the cysteine and phenylalanine included. Here the CDR3 DNA is all that survives: 45 bases in frame from base 1. Taken from the germline V gene, the CDR1 and CDR2 loops are SGDLS and YYNGEE. V is cut back by 2 bases and J by 1 base, with 4 bases in the junction unmatched. The library was built by means of 5' RACE. This sample was sequenced with an Illumina HiSeq 2000. A universal primer binding site was added through template switching, and the final cDNA carried a unique molecular identifier so that TCR cDNA molecules could be counted accurately. First-strand cDNA for TCR alpha and beta chains was synthesized from specific primers in the conserved constant-segment region. To control for contamination, each cDNA library was double barcoded with a SMART-Mk sample barcode plus Illumina barcodes. Two successive PCR steps introduced TruSeq adapter sequences along with Illumina sample barcodes. TCR alpha and beta cDNA libraries were sequenced on the Illumina HiSeq platform with custom primers. The study's own analysis went as follows. MiGEC processed the raw reads to extract unique molecular identifiers, while MiXCR was used to determine the CDR3 positions. Recombination models were inferred per individual with the repgenHMM and IGoR tools using an EM algorithm. The tcR package in R was used for shared clonotype analysis, with sharing normalized by the product of cloneset sizes. Out-of-frame nonproductive sequences were analyzed to study raw recombination free of thymic and clonal selection effects. Starting from the raw public reads, TCRdb applied fastp trimming at Q25, assembled clones with MiXCR and retained in-frame beta chains. When rows share a CDR3 protein, they turn into one entry using the most common DNA and genes. TCRdb, not the original authors, processed these V and J calls. The sample has roughly 350,000 distinct CDR3 sequences on record, 9% to 15% of them singletons. Roughly 7% of the sample is in the top ten clones.

Of note for this clonotype: There is no known antigen for this receptor. Per-base quality was not reported, and no clone a single base away is much larger than it.

Every donor was a healthy Caucasian. The twin cohort comprised three pairs of female monozygotic twins, all aged about 18 to 29 years. CD4+ and CD8+ T cell populations were isolated with positive isolation kits from Invitrogen. What the authors observed across the whole study: The excess sharing between twins in beta out-of-frame sequences was weaker because fewer shared sequences reduced the signal-to-noise ratio. Abundant cord blood beta clonotypes carried fewer insertions; young adult naive repertoires showed a weaker similar trend, while memory repertoires showed none. Invariant T cells such as MAIT and iNKT could partly confound zero-insertion analyses, although diverse VJ usage argued against such confounding for most clonotypes. Conclusions relied on cross-sectional statistical analysis, since the same donors could not be followed over many years. Recombination models systematically underestimated out-of-frame TCR alpha sharing in monozygotic twins but agreed with sharing between unrelated individuals. Compared with coincidental sharing between unrelated individuals, an excess of low generation-probability sequences was observed among out-of-frame TCR alpha sequences shared between twins.

These data were also reused for a study on yellow fever vaccine responses in identical twins. That second report states: The authors reported that the T cell response to vaccination in identical twins appeared partly convergent and partly personalized. Focusing on identical twins, the study followed the T cell clones that responded to the vaccine, and did so with precision.

Recombination connected TRBV9 to TRBJ2-3; 7 of the junction bases match TRBD2. The material sequenced was CD8+ T cells sorted from blood. The sequence derives from a woman aged 18-35 years in good health. CDR3 protein: CASSVRGDRTDTQYF. The sequenced DNA is TGTGCCAGCAGCGTCCGGGGGGATCGCACAGATACGCAGTATTTT. The full variable domain, with segments outside the CDR3 supplied by the reference TRBV9 and TRBJ2-3 proteins, appears as DSGVTQTPKHLITATGQRVTLRCSPRSGDLSVYWYQQSLDQGLQFLIQYYNGEERAKGNILERFSAQQFPDLHSELNLSSLELGDSALYFCASSVRGDRTDTQYFGPGTRLTVL.